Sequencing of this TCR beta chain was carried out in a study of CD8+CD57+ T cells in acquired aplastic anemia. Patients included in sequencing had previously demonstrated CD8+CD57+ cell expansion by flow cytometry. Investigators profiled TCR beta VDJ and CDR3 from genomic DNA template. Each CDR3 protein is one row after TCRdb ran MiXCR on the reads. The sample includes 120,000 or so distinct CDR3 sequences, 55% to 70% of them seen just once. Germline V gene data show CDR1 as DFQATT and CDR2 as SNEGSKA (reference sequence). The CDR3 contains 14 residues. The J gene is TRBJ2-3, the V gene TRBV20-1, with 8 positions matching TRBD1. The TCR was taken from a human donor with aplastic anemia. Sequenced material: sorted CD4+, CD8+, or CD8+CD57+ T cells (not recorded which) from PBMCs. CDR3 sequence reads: CSWVRTGGADTQYF. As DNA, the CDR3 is TGCAGCTGGGTCCGAACAGGGGGAGCAGATACGCAGTATTTT.